The 25 T cell receptor beta chains in this list originate from one sample, sequenced in a study of T cell changes during pregnancy in multiple sclerosis. Only in-frame clones appear in the TCRdb table, and some are missing; sequencing was by immunoSEQ multiplex PCR. The profile shows tens of thousands of clones, approximately 91% of them singletons. The specimen was CD8+ T cells from peripheral blood mononuclear cells, collected after pregnancy. The receptors come from a female donor with multiple sclerosis, enrolled in a pregnancy study.

The V gene is TRBV19, the J gene TRBJ1-5; D not certain. The CDR3 loop spans 15 amino acids. CDR1 is LNHDA, CDR2 SQIVND, per germline (reference sequence). Trimming shortened V by 7 bases and J by 0 bases, and 13 bases separated the two germline ends. The DNA of the CDR3 is TGTGCCAGTACTACAGCCCATTATAGCAATCAGCCCCAGCATTTT. This encodes CASTTAHYSNQPQHF.

This clone was observed a handful of times. The gene calls are TRBV30 and TRBJ1-2, with unresolved D. Looked up from germline, CDR1 is GTSNPN and CDR2 is SVGIG (reference sequence). This CDR3 spans 12 amino acids. The germline V and J ends were trimmed by 5 bases and 4 bases, with 11 bases remaining between them. Here the CDR3 DNA reads TGTGCCTGGGATCGGGATGGCTATGGCTACACCTTC. It translates to CAWDRDGYGYTF.

The V and J genes are TRBV5-4 and TRBJ2-1; 13 nucleotides agree with TRBD2. The CDR3 runs to 15 residues. Germline values: CDR1 SGHNT, CDR2 YYREEE (reference sequence). Unmatched junction bases numbered 7, after V lost 3 bases and J lost 10 bases. The CDR3 sequence is CASSWTSGRSDEQFF. In DNA, the CDR3 is TGTGCCAGCAGCTGGACTAGCGGGAGAAGCGACGAGCAGTTCTTC.

The count of this clone is one. The rearrangement joins TRBV9 to TRBJ2-1; 9 bases agree with TRBD1. The trim removed 3 bases at V and 8 bases at J, leaving 9 bases unmatched. The CDR3 sequence is 15 residues long. Germline CDR1 reads SGDLS; CDR2 reads YYNGEE. As DNA, the CDR3 is TGTGCCAGCAGCGACCGGACAGGGGAGGTGTATGAGCAGTTCTTC. It yields the protein CASSDRTGEVYEQFF.

A single count supports this clone. The rearrangement links TRBV10-3 to TRBJ1-2; the match to TRBD1 covers 8 bases. The V gene end was trimmed by 7 bases and the J gene end by 6 bases; junction bases not matched to a gene: 7. Looked up from germline, CDR1 is ENHRY and CDR2 is SYGVKD. This CDR3 has 13 amino acids. The CDR3, as DNA: TGTGCCATCACGAAGTTGGACAGGGATGGCTACACCTTC. Translating gives CAITKLDRDGYTF.

The chain links TRBV14 to TRBJ2-1, with TRBD2 matching over 8 bases. The CDR3 totals 16 residues. Trimming cost V 1 base and J 7 bases; bases outside gene matches: 9. Germline loops: CDR1 SGHDN, CDR2 FVKESK. CDR3 in DNA: TGTGCCAGCAGCCAAGCGGGGGGGAGGGCCTGGAATGAGCAGTTCTTC. Amino acid sequence: CASSQAGGRAWNEQFF. The whole variable domain, filled in from reference TRBV14 and TRBJ2-1, reads EAGVTQFPSHSVIEKGQTVTLRCDPISGHDNLYWYRRVMGKEIKFLLHFVKESKQDESGMPNNRFLAERTGGTYSTLKVQPAELEDSGVYFCASSQAGGRAWNEQFFGPGTRLTVL.

The J gene is TRBJ2-2, the V gene TRBV9, with D perhaps matching TRBD2 (6 bases). Germline-derived CDR1 and CDR2 are SGDLS and YYNGEE. This CDR3 is built from 16 residues. V lost 4 bases, J lost 5 bases, and 18 bases lay in between. Here the CDR3 reads CASSSPGGIVTGELFF. The DNA for the CDR3 is TGTGCCAGCAGCTCACCTGGGGGGATCGTGACCGGGGAGCTGTTTTTT.

This chain connects TRBV7-9 to TRBJ1-2; 9 nucleotides agree with TRBD1. The V segment lost 5 bases and the J segment 10 bases; nucleotides outside the gene matches: 8. CDR3 length: 13 residues. Germline V lookup: CDR1 SEHNR, CDR2 FQNEAQ (reference sequence). The CDR3 sequence: CASSPTGGEDYTF. DNA of the CDR3: TGTGCCAGCAGCCCTACAGGGGGCGAGGACTACACCTTC.

This chain joins TRBV27 and TRBJ1-2; TRBD1 matches 10 bases. The V and J ends lost 6 bases and 3 bases, in that order; junction bases with no gene match: 7. The germline V gene has CDR1 MNHEY and CDR2 SMNVEV (reference sequence). CDR3 length: 15 amino acids. The CDR3 loop is CASSSGTGDYYGYTF. The CDR3 nucleotides are TGTGCCAGCAGCTCCGGGACAGGGGACTACTATGGCTACACCTTC.

The chain uses TRBV27 and TRBJ1-5; 9 nucleotides agree with TRBD1. CDR1 is MNHEY and CDR2 is SMNVEV in the germline V gene (reference sequence). Trimming cost V 4 bases and J 3 bases; bases outside gene matches: 7. The CDR3 sequence is 16 residues long. The CDR3 loop reads CASSSEQGAINQPQHF. In DNA, the CDR3 is TGTGCCAGCAGTTCCGAACAGGGGGCAATCAATCAGCCCCAGCATTTT.

This chain connects TRBV7-9 to TRBJ1-3; TRBD1 matches 9 bases. J was trimmed by 9 bases and V by 5 bases; bases with no gene match: 11. The CDR3 spans 15 residues. Germline CDR1 reads SEHNR; CDR2 reads FQNEAQ (reference sequence). CDR3 in DNA: TGTGCCAGCAGCCCAGACAGGGGGGCGGCTGCCACCATATATTTT. Residues: CASSPDRGAAATIYF.

This clone has just one count. The chain combines TRBV6-1 with TRBJ2-4, with TRBD2 as a possible D gene (6 bases). Looked up from germline, CDR1 is MNHNS and CDR2 is SASEGT. With 4 bases removed from V and 0 bases from J, the gap between germline ends came to 22 bases. The CDR3 is 19 amino acids. CDR3 protein: CASSVRVADELTAKNIQYF. As DNA, the CDR3 is TGTGCCAGCAGTGTCCGGGTAGCGGATGAGCTAACAGCCAAAAACATTCAGTACTTC.

The V call is TRBV4-3, the J call TRBJ2-7; D is possibly TRBD1 (6 bases). Germline V gene sequence: CDR1 LGHNA, CDR2 YSLEER. This CDR3 is built from 15 residues. Between the trimmed V and J ends, which lost 4 bases and 0 bases, there was a span of 13 bases. The CDR3 is CASSRGGQPSYEQYF. In DNA form, the CDR3 reads TGCGCCAGCAGCCGTGGTGGACAGCCCTCCTACGAGCAGTACTTC.

The CDR3 loop reads CASSQDGGKQYF. The CDR3 bases are TGCGCCAGCAGCCAAGATGGGGGGAAACAGTATTTT. The rearrangement joins TRBV4-3 to TRBJ2-3; a weak D match, TRBD2 (6 bases). The CDR3 loop spans 12 amino acids. V gave up 0 bases and J gave up 12 bases, with 10 bases separating them. Germline CDR1 and CDR2: LGHNA and YSLEER.

The chain joins TRBV7-6 to TRBJ2-2; 9 bases align to TRBD1. J was trimmed by 4 bases and V by 5 bases; bases with no gene match: 2. The V gene's germline CDR1 is SGHVS and CDR2 FNYEAQ. CDR3 length: 14 residues. The CDR3 nucleotides read TGTGCCAGCAGCCTGGACAGGGGCACCGGGGAGCTGTTTTTT. This gives the protein CASSLDRGTGELFF.

The CDR3 reads CASSLAGSGGLYNEQFF. The DNA for the CDR3 is TGCGCCAGCAGCTTGGCGGGTAGCGGGGGACTCTACAATGAGCAGTTCTTC. The V gene is TRBV5-1, the J gene TRBJ2-1; TRBD2 aligns across 9 bases. Germline CDR1 and CDR2: SGHRS and YFSETQ. The V gene end was trimmed by 0 bases and the J gene end by 3 bases; junction bases not matched to a gene: 7. This CDR3 is built from 17 residues.

The chain has TRBV6-5 and TRBJ2-1; D is ambiguous. Germline lookup yields CDR1 MNHEY and CDR2 SVGAGI. V gave up 6 bases and J gave up 0 bases, with 12 bases separating them. CDR3 length: 15 residues. CDR3 amino acids: CASSPSASSYNEQFF. The CDR3, as DNA: TGTGCCAGCAGCCCCTCTGCGAGCTCCTACAATGAGCAGTTCTTC.

CDR3 sequence (DNA): TGTGCCAGCAGCTTCGCAGGGATTATGACCTCCTATAATTCACCCCTCCACTTT. Its translation: CASSFAGIMTSYNSPLHF. This chain connects TRBV7-2 to TRBJ1-6; a possible D gene is TRBD1 (5 bases). Germline V gives CDR1 SGHTA, CDR2 FQGNSA. Deletions cut 3 bases from V and 0 bases from J, with 15 bases between. The CDR3 runs 18 residues. Combining the CDR3 with reference TRBV7-2 and TRBJ1-6 gives the whole variable domain GAGVSQSPSNKVTEKGKDVELRCDPISGHTALYWYRQSLGQGLEFLIYFQGNSAPDKSGLPSDRFSAERTGGSVSTLTIQRTQQEDSAVYLCASSFAGIMTSYNSPLHFGNGTRLTVT.

CDR3 in amino acids: CASSEYGLSSGNTIYF. CDR3 DNA: TGTGCCAGCAGCGAATATGGACTTTCTTCTGGAAACACCATATATTTT. V and J are TRBV9 and TRBJ1-3; unclear D gene. The CDR3 consists of 16 residues. Germline V lookup: CDR1 SGDLS, CDR2 YYNGEE. Trimming took off 3 bases at V and 1 base at J, with 14 bases between the two ends.

CDR3 sequence reads: CASSSWGAGLAGYEQYF. CDR3 nucleotides: TGTGCCAGCAGCTCCTGGGGGGCCGGACTAGCGGGATACGAGCAGTACTTC. The rearrangement links TRBV7-9 to TRBJ2-7; 12 bases align to TRBD2. There are 17 residues in the CDR3. The germline CDR1 and CDR2 sequences are SEHNR and FQNEAQ (reference sequence). The junction had 11 bases not matched to a gene; V was cut back by 4 bases and J by 4 bases.

This chain uses TRBV5-6 with TRBJ2-3, with D perhaps TRBD2 (5 bases). The CDR3 spans 14 residues. Per germline, CDR1 SGHDT and CDR2 YYEEEE. Trimming shortened V by 4 bases and J by 2 bases, and 11 bases separated the two germline ends. CDR3 protein: CASSPPDFTDTQYF. Here the CDR3 DNA reads TGTGCCAGCAGCCCCCCGGACTTCACAGATACGCAGTATTTT.

The gene calls are TRBV18 and TRBJ2-7; 10 bases map to TRBD1. The V segment lost 2 bases and the J segment 0 bases; nucleotides outside the gene matches: 1. Germline V lookup: CDR1 KGHSH, CDR2 LQKENI. The CDR3 is 15 residues long. CDR3 amino acids: CASSPGTGASYEQYF. The CDR3 DNA reads TGTGCCAGCTCACCAGGGACAGGGGCCTCCTACGAGCAGTACTTC.

The rearrangement uses TRBV5-6 and TRBJ2-1, with 8 bases lining up with TRBD1. The junction had 8 bases not matched to a gene; V was cut back by 3 bases and J by 12 bases. The CDR3 is 13 residues long. Germline-derived CDR1 and CDR2 are SGHDT and YYEEEE. The CDR3 sequence: CASSWGTGTGQFF. CDR3 nucleotides: TGTGCCAGCAGCTGGGGGACAGGCACTGGGCAGTTCTTC.

The count of this clone is one. This chain joins TRBV28 and TRBJ1-5; 9 bases match TRBD1. V was pared by 6 bases and J by 6 bases, with 6 bases of the junction left unmatched. CDR1 and CDR2 (germline): MDHEN, SYDVKM. This CDR3 region has 14 residues. CDR3 DNA sequence: TGTGCCAGCAGGGGACAGGGTACCACTCAGCCCCAGCATTTT. Its protein product is CASRGQGTTQPQHF.

This chain's CDR3 is CASSRRGGQGANEQFF. CDR3 sequence (DNA): TGTGCCAGCAGCAGGCGGGGGGGACAGGGGGCTAATGAGCAGTTCTTC. The V call is TRBV7-6, the J call TRBJ2-1; TRBD1 aligns across 12 bases. The CDR3 has 16 amino acids. Germline-derived CDR1 and CDR2 are SGHVS and FNYEAQ. V lost 5 bases to trimming and J lost 7 bases; unmatched junction nucleotides: 9.